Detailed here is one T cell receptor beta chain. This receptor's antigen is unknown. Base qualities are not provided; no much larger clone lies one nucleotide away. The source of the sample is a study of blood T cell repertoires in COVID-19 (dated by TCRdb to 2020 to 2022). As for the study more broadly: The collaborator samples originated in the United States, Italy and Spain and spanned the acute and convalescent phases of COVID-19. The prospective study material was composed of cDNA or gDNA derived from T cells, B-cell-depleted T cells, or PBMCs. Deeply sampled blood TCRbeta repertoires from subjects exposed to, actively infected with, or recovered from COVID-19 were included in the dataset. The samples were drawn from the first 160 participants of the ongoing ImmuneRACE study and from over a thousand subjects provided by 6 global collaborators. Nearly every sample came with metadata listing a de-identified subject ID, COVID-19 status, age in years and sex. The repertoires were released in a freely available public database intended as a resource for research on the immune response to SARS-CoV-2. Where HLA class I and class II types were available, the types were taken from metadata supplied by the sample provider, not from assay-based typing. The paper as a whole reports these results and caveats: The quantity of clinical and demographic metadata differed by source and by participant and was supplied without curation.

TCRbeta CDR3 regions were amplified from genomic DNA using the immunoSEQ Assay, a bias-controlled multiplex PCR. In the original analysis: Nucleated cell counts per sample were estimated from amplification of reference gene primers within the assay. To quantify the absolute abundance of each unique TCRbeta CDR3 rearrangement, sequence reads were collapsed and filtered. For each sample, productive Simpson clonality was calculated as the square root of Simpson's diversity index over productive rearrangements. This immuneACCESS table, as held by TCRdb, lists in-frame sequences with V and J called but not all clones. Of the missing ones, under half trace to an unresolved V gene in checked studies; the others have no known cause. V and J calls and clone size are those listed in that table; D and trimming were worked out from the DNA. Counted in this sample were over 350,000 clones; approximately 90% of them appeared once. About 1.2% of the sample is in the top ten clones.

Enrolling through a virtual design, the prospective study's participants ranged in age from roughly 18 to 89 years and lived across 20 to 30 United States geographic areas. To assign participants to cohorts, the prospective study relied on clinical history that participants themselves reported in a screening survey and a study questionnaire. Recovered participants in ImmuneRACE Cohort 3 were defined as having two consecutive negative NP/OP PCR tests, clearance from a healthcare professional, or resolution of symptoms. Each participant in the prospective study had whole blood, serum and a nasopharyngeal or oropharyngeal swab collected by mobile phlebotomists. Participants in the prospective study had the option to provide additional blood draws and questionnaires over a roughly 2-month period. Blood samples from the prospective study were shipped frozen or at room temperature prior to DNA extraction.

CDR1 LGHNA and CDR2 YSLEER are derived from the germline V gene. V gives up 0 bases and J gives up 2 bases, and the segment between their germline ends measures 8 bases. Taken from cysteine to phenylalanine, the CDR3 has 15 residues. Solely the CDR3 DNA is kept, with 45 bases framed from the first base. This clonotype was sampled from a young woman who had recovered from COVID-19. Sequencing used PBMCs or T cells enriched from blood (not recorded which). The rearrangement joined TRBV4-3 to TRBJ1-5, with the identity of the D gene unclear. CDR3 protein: CASSQDYSRNQPQHF. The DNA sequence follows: TGCGCCAGCAGCCAAGACTATAGCCGCAATCAGCCCCAGCATTTT.